Shown below are 28 T cell receptor beta chains from a single sample sequenced in a study of T cells after posttransplantation cyclophosphamide. The repertoire was sequenced with immunoSEQ multiplex PCR; TCRdb's copy has only in-frame clones and lacks some. Here the sample spans around 30,000 clones, 70% to 90% being singletons. What was sequenced was PBMCs. Receptor source: a woman between 40 and 50 years old with a blood cancer, CMV-positive, and with a related stem cell donor.

The chain links TRBV9 to TRBJ2-2, with D tentatively TRBD1 (5 bases). Trimming shortened V by 4 bases and J by 1 base, and 11 bases separated the two germline ends. Germline V CDR1 and CDR2: SGDLS, YYNGEE. CDR3 length: 15 residues. DNA for the CDR3: TGTGCCAGCAGCAGACAGCCGGGGAACACCGGGGAGCTGTTTTTT. Translated, it gives CASSRQPGNTGELFF. Using reference TRBV9 and TRBJ2-2 for the parts outside the CDR3, the full variable domain is DSGVTQTPKHLITATGQRVTLRCSPRSGDLSVYWYQQSLDQGLQFLIQYYNGEERAKGNILERFSAQQFPDLHSELNLSSLELGDSALYFCASSRQPGNTGELFFGEGSRLTVL.

This rearrangement joins TRBV5-4 to TRBJ2-6, with a weak D call TRBD2 (6 bases). Germline lookup yields CDR1 SGHNT and CDR2 YYREEE (reference sequence). CDR3 length: 16 amino acids. Trimming cost V 0 bases and J 1 base, with 8 bases left between them. The CDR3 nucleotides read TGTGCCAGCAGCTTGGTTGGGGGGTCTGGGGCCAACGTCCTGACTTTC. As protein: CASSLVGGSGANVLTF.

This clone has only one observation. V is TRBV11-3 and J is TRBJ2-7; weak D call: TRBD2 (6 bases). The CDR3 runs to 14 residues. Germline CDR1 and CDR2: SGHNT and YENEEA. Trimming shortened V by 5 bases and J by 7 bases, and 18 bases separated the two germline ends. The CDR3 region has the DNA TGTGCCAGCAGCCCCGGAGGGGTGGATGCGGAGCAGTACTTC. It is translated as CASSPGGVDAEQYF.

The genes are TRBV7-9 and TRBJ2-2; a possible D gene is TRBD2 (6 bases). The germline CDR1 and CDR2 sequences are SEHNR and FQNEAQ (reference sequence). V lost 1 base to trimming and J lost 0 bases, with 9 bases between them. CDR3 size: 16 residues. The DNA for the CDR3 is TGTGCCAGCAGCTTAGTGAGCGGGTCGAACACCGGGGAGCTGTTTTTT. Encoded protein: CASSLVSGSNTGELFF.

The V and J genes are TRBV12-5 and TRBJ1-3, with 7 bases aligning to TRBD1. In germline, CDR1 is LGHNT, CDR2 FRNRAP. The junction had 5 bases not matched to a gene; V was cut back by 1 base and J by 2 bases. The CDR3 totals 16 residues. The CDR3 region is CASGLGQGITGNTIYF. The DNA of the CDR3 is TGTGCTAGTGGTTTGGGACAGGGAATCACTGGAAACACCATATATTTT. The complete variable domain, with remaining parts taken from reference TRBV12-5 and TRBJ1-3, reads DARVTQTPRHKVTEMGQEVTMRCQPILGHNTVFWYRQTMMQGLELLAYFRNRAPLDDSGMPKDRFSAEMPDATLATLKIQPSEPRDSAVYFCASGLGQGITGNTIYFGEGSWLTVV.

The chain combines TRBV5-1 with TRBJ1-4, with 8 bases identical to TRBD1. CDR3 length: 15 residues. V lost 2 bases and J lost 5; bases outside the gene matches: 5. Germline assignment: CDR1 SGHRS and CDR2 YFSETQ. The CDR3: CASSFAGGGNEKLFF. In nucleotides, the CDR3 is TGCGCCAGCAGCTTTGCAGGGGGCGGGAATGAAAAACTGTTTTTT.

This chain connects TRBV7-3 to TRBJ1-2; no clear D. Trimming stripped 5 bases from V and 8 bases from J, with 18 bases between. Per germline, CDR1 SGHTA and CDR2 FQGTGA. This CDR3 spans 14 amino acids. CDR3 region: CASSGPDWRGGYTF. CDR3 sequence (DNA): TGTGCCAGCAGCGGCCCCGACTGGCGTGGAGGCTACACCTTC.

The chain's CDR3 is CASRPGVMNTEAFF. In DNA, the CDR3 is TGTGCCAGCAGGCCAGGGGTCATGAACACTGAAGCTTTCTTT. V and J are TRBV6-5 and TRBJ1-1, with D maybe TRBD1 (6 bases). V was cut by 6 bases and J by 0 bases, with 11 bases left in between. Germline lookup yields CDR1 MNHEY and CDR2 SVGAGI. There are 14 residues in the CDR3.

This chain links TRBV7-6 with TRBJ2-1, with 14 bases fitting TRBD2. Germline CDR1 SGHVS, CDR2 FNYEAQ. The CDR3 runs to 16 residues. V lost 0 bases and J lost 6; bases outside the gene matches: 1. This chain's CDR3 is CASSLAGLAGGNEQFF. The CDR3 DNA is TGTGCCAGCAGCTTAGCTGGACTAGCGGGAGGCAATGAGCAGTTCTTC.

The CDR3 loop is CASSDRQGNQPQHF. DNA for the CDR3: TGTGCCAGCAGCGATCGACAGGGCAATCAGCCCCAGCATTTT. The chain links TRBV7-2 to TRBJ1-5; D is perhaps TRBD1 (6 bases). Germline V gene sequence: CDR1 SGHTA, CDR2 FQGNSA. The CDR3 is 14 residues long. V was pared by 5 bases and J by 2 bases, with 10 bases between.

The chain employs TRBV5-1 and TRBJ2-5; D is possibly TRBD1 (6 bases). The DNA end lines up better with TRBJ2-7; the J call may be wrong. CDR1 is SGHRS and CDR2 is YFSETQ in the germline V gene. This CDR3 spans 15 amino acids. CDR3 nucleotide sequence: TGCGCCAGCAGCTTGGTGGGGGCGTTCTCCTACGAGCAGTACTTC. Residues: CASSLVGAFSYEQYF.

This chain uses TRBV6-6 with TRBJ2-7; possibly TRBD1 for D (6 bases). CDR3 length equals 14 residues. Trimming left V 2 bases short and J 2 bases short, with 10 bases between. Germline assignment: CDR1 MNHNY and CDR2 SVGAGI (reference sequence). The CDR3 DNA reads TGTGCCAGCAGTTACACGGACAGCCCCTACGAGCAGTACTTC. Its protein product is CASSYTDSPYEQYF.

The chain is built from TRBV5-1 and TRBJ1-1, with D maybe TRBD1 (5 bases). CDR1 is SGHRS and CDR2 is YFSETQ in the germline V gene. This CDR3 region has 14 residues. The V gene lost 0 bases and the J gene lost 1 base, with 7 bases spanning the gap. CDR3 DNA sequence: TGCGCCAGCAGCTTGGGACAGAGGAACACTGAAGCTTTCTTT. Translated, it gives CASSLGQRNTEAFF.

The J gene is TRBJ2-6, the V gene TRBV7-2; D gene uncertain. The germline V gene has CDR1 SGHTA and CDR2 FQGNSA. The CDR3 is 14 residues long. Trimming took off 3 bases at V and 1 base at J, with 4 bases between the two ends. The CDR3 bases are TGTGCCAGCAGCTTGTCTTCTGGGGCCAACGTCCTGACTTTC. This translates into CASSLSSGANVLTF. The full variable domain, its missing parts supplied by reference TRBV7-2 and TRBJ2-6, is GAGVSQSPSNKVTEKGKDVELRCDPISGHTALYWYRQSLGQGLEFLIYFQGNSAPDKSGLPSDRFSAERTGGSVSTLTIQRTQQEDSAVYLCASSLSSGANVLTFGAGSRLTVL.

This clone has just one count. A read error may account for a junction end that differs from germline. The gene calls are TRBV7-7 and TRBJ2-7; possibly TRBD1 for D (6 bases). The germline gives CDR1 SSHAT, CDR2 FNYEAQ (reference sequence). The CDR3 covers 13 residues. The CDR3 sequence: CASSFKTGLEQYF. The DNA of the CDR3 is TGTGCTAGCAGCTTTAAGACAGGTCTCGAGCAGTACTTC.

The chain recombines TRBV4-2 with TRBJ1-2; D is perhaps TRBD1 (6 bases). Looked up from germline, CDR1 is LGHNA and CDR2 is YNFKEQ. The V end lost 2 bases, the J end lost 3 bases, and 13 bases lay between the germline ends. This CDR3 comprises 15 residues. The CDR3 region is CASSQSRGTDYGYTF. CDR3 nucleotide sequence: TGTGCCAGCAGCCAATCAAGGGGGACGGACTATGGCTACACCTTC.

For this clone: Other DNA sequences in this specimen translate into the identical CDR3. The chain combines TRBV5-1 with TRBJ2-7; D is undetermined. The V gene lost 1 base and the J gene lost 4 bases, with 15 bases spanning the gap. The CDR3 consists of 15 residues. The germline V gene has CDR1 SGHRS and CDR2 YFSETQ. Here the CDR3 DNA reads TGCGCCAGCAGCTTGCGGGTTTCCGGATTTTACGAGCAGTACTTC. Its protein is CASSLRVSGFYEQYF.

This clone showed up just once. This chain joins TRBV27 and TRBJ1-2; D gene uncertain. The ends were cut back, 5 bases at V and 3 bases at J, with 13 bases in the middle. The CDR3 is made up of 14 amino acids. Germline CDR1 is MNHEY and CDR2 is SMNVEV (reference sequence). The CDR3 DNA is TGTGCCAGCAGTCCCCGGGCGGGAGACTATGGCTACACCTTC. Protein: CASSPRAGDYGYTF.

The chain carries TRBV18 and TRBJ2-2; TRBD1 might be the D (5 bases). The CDR3 length is 14 residues. V dropped 3 bases and J dropped 8 bases, with 13 bases sitting between them. CDR1 is KGHSH and CDR2 is LQKENI in the germline V gene. The CDR3 here is CASSPREPGGELFF. CDR3 bases: TGTGCCAGCTCACCCAGGGAACCCGGAGGGGAGCTGTTTTTT.

The rearrangement joins TRBV6-5 to TRBJ1-3, with D unresolved. The length of the CDR3 is 14 residues. Germline CDR1 MNHEY, CDR2 SVGAGI. Trimming left V 6 bases short and J 0 bases short, with 9 bases between. The CDR3 sequence is CASSLHSSGNTIYF. The CDR3 nucleotides read TGTGCCAGCAGCCTTCATAGCTCTGGAAACACCATATATTTT.

This sequence joins TRBV7-3 and TRBJ1-3; D is uncertain. V was clipped by 0 bases and J by 4 bases, with 4 bases between them. The CDR3 covers 13 residues. Germline CDR1 is SGHTA and CDR2 is FQGTGA. CDR3 region: CASSLTSGNTIYF. The CDR3, as DNA: TGTGCCAGCAGCTTAACGTCAGGAAACACCATATATTTT.

This clone was recorded only once. The J gene is TRBJ1-2, the V gene TRBV7-9; D is unclear. V gave up 2 bases and J gave up 4 bases, with 14 bases separating them. The CDR3 is 15 residues long. Germline V gene sequence: CDR1 SEHNR, CDR2 FQNEAQ (reference sequence). The CDR3 loop is CASSLWRDNVYGYTF. In nucleotides, the CDR3 is TGTGCCAGCAGCTTATGGAGGGATAATGTCTATGGCTACACCTTC.

V is TRBV9 and J is TRBJ2-7; 9 positions match TRBD2. Germline values: CDR1 SGDLS, CDR2 YYNGEE. This CDR3 is 15 amino acids long. V lost 2 bases, J lost 1 base, and 4 bases stayed unmatched. The CDR3 DNA sequence: TGTGCCAGCAGCGTCCTAGCGGGGCCTTCCTACGAGCAGTACTTC. Translation: CASSVLAGPSYEQYF.

This clone has just a few counts. The chain joins TRBV5-4 to TRBJ2-7; TRBD1 aligns across 10 bases. The germline CDR1 and CDR2 sequences are SGHNT and YYREEE (reference sequence). V lost 4 bases and J lost 3; bases outside the gene matches: 10. CDR3 size: 16 residues. CDR3 region: CASSQDFRDRGYEQYF. The DNA of the CDR3 is TGTGCCAGCAGCCAAGATTTTCGGGACAGGGGCTACGAGCAGTACTTC.

Written as DNA, the CDR3 is TGTGCCAGCAGTTTATGGGTGGCGGGGGGTTTAAATGAGCAGTTCTTC. The encoded protein is CASSLWVAGGLNEQFF. The chain links TRBV28 to TRBJ2-1, with 8 bases matching TRBD2. The germline gives CDR1 MDHEN, CDR2 SYDVKM. This CDR3 spans 16 amino acids. Trimming at V came to 0 bases and at J to 7 bases, leaving 8 bases not matched to a gene.

Note on this clone: At one of its ends the junction is not consistent with the germline gene, which may arise from a read error. This CDR3 is also generated by other DNA sequences in the sample. The rearrangement joins TRBV15 to TRBJ1-6, with TRBD1 matching 8 bases. The CDR3 is 19 amino acids. The germline V gene encodes CDR1 LNHNV and CDR2 YYDKDF (reference sequence). The CDR3: CATSRDQGAESSYNSPLHF. The CDR3 DNA is TGTGCCACCAGCAGAGATCAGGGGGCAGAGAGCTCCTATAATTCCCCCCTCCACTTT. Variable domain in full (rest from reference TRBV15 and TRBJ1-6): DAMVIQNPRYQVTQFGKPVTLSCSQTLNHNVMYWYQQKSSQAPKLLFHYYDKDFNNEADTPDNFQSRRPNTSFCFLDIRSPGLGDTAMYLCATSRDQGAESSYNSPLHFGNGTRLTVT.

The rearrangement joins TRBV19 to TRBJ2-1; TRBD2 matches at 11 bases. Unmatched junction bases numbered 8, after V lost 9 bases and J lost 7 bases. Germline loops: CDR1 LNHDA, CDR2 SQIVND (reference sequence). This CDR3 has 14 amino acids. DNA of the CDR3: TGTGCCAGCGTTACTAGCGGGGGCGGGAATGAGCAGTTCTTC. The encoded protein is CASVTSGGGNEQFF.

The chain couples TRBV4-2 to TRBJ1-5; D gene ambiguous. V was pared by 1 base and J by 1 base, with 5 bases between. The CDR3 has 14 amino acids. From germline, CDR1 is LGHNA and CDR2 YNFKEQ. The CDR3 spells CASSQGESNQPQHF. The CDR3 coding sequence is TGTGCCAGCAGCCAAGGGGAGAGCAATCAGCCCCAGCATTTT.